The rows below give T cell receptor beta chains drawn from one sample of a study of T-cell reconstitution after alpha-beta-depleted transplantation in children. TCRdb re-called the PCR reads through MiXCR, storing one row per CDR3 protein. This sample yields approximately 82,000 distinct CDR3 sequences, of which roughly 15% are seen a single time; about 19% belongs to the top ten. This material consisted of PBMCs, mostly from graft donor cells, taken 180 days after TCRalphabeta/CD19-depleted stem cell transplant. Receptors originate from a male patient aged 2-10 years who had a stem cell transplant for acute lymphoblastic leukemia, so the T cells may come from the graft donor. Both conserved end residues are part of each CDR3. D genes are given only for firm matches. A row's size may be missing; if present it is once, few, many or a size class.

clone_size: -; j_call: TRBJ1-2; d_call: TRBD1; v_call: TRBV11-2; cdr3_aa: CASSSFKQGEDGYTF; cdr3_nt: TGTGCCAGCAGCTCTTTCAAACAGGGGGAGGATGGCTACACCTTC
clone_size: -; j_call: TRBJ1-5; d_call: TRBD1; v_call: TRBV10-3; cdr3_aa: CAISERQGDQPQHF; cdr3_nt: TGTGCCATCAGTGAGCGACAGGGGGATCAGCCCCAGCATTTT
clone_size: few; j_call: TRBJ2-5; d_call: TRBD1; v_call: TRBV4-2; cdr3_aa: CASSQPDRGQETQYF; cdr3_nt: TGTGCCAGCAGCCAACCGGACAGGGGGCAAGAGACCCAGTACTTC
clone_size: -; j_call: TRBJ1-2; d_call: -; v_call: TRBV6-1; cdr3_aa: CASREGGPYGYTF; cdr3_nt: TGTGCCAGCAGGGAAGGGGGACCCTATGGCTACACCTTC
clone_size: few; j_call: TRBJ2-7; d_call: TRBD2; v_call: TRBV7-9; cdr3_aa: CASSVNSGAPVNEQYF; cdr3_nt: TGTGCCAGCAGCGTAAATAGCGGGGCGCCTGTAAACGAGCAGTACTTC
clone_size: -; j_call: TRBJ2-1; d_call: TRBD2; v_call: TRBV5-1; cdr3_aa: CASSLASGRAVEQFF; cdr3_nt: TGCGCCAGCAGCTTGGCCAGCGGGAGGGCGGTTGAGCAGTTCTTC
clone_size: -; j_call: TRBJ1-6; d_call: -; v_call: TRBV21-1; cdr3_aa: CASSKGRGTPLHF; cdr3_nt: TGTGCCAGCAGCAAAGGTAGGGGAACACCCCTCCACTTT
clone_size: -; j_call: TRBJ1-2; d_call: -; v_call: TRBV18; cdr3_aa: CASSPSEGSGAGRRGYTF; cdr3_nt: TGTGCCAGCTCACCCTCTGAAGGGTCGGGAGCCGGTCGGCGGGGCTACACCTTC
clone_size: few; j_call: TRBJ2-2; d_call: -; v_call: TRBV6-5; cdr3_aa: CASSYGGGPYTGELFF; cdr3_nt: TGTGCCAGCAGTTACGGAGGGGGGCCGTACACCGGGGAGCTGTTTTTT
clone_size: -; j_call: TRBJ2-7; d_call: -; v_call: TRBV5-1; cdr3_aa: CASSLATAYEQYF; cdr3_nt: TGCGCCAGCAGCTTGGCCACAGCCTACGAGCAGTACTTC
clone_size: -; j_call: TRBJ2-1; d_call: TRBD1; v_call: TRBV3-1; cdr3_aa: CASGGQGLLNEQFF; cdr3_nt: TGTGCCAGCGGGGGACAGGGCCTTTTAAATGAGCAGTTCTTC
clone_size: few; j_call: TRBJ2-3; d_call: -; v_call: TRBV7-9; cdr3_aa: CASTERTTDTQYF; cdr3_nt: TGTGCCAGCACCGAGAGGACCACAGATACGCAGTATTTT
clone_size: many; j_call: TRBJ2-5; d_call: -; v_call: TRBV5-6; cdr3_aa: CASSLGQGQETQYF; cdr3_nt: TGTGCCAGCAGCTTGGGGCAGGGGCAAGAGACCCAGTACTTC
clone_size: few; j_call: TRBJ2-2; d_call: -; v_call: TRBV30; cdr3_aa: CAWKEFPTGELFF; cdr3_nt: TGTGCCTGGAAGGAGTTCCCGACCGGGGAGCTGTTTTTT
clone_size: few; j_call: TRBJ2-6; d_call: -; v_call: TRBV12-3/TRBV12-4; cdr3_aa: CASSLALRRVAGANVLTF; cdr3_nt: TGTGCCAGCAGTTTAGCGCTTCGGAGGGTGGCCGGGGCCAACGTCCTGACTTTC
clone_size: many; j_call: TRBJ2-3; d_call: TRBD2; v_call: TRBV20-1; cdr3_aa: CSVPKAGDFTDTQYF; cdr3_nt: TGCAGTGTCCCAAAGGCGGGAGACTTCACAGATACGCAGTATTTT
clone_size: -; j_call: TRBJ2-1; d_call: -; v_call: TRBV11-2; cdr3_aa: CATTSLWQDHEQFF; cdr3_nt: TGTGCCACAACCTCGTTGTGGCAAGACCATGAGCAGTTCTTC
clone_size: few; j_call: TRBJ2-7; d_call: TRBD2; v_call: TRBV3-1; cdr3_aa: CASSQAGTSGRPNF; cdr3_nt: TGTGCCAGCAGCCAGGCGGGGACTAGCGGGAGGCCTAACTTC
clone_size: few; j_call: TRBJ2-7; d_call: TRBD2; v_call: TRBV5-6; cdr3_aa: CASNPLRGAYEQYF; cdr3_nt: TGTGCCAGCAACCCCCTCCGGGGGGCCTACGAGCAGTACTTC
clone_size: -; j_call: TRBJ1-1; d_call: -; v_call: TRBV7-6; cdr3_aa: CASSLSPNLAGRYTEAFF; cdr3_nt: TGTGCCAGCAGCTTATCCCCAAACCTCGCGGGCAGGTACACTGAAGCTTTCTTT
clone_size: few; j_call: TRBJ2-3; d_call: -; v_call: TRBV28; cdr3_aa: CASSGGGSTDTQYF; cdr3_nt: TGTGCCAGCAGTGGGGGTGGGAGCACAGATACGCAGTATTTT
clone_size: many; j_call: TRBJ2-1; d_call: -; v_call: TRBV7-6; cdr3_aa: CASSSIGGYNEQFF; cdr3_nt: TGTGCCAGCAGCTCCATAGGGGGTTACAATGAGCAGTTCTTC
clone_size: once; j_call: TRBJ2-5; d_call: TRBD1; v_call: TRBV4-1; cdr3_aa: CASSQGDRDVETQYF; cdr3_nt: TGCGCCAGCAGCCAGGGGGACAGGGATGTAGAGACCCAGTACTTC
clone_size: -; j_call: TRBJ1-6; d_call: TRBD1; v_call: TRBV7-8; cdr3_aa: CASSFGQEYNSPLHF; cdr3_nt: TGTGCCAGCAGCTTTGGACAGGAATATAATTCACCCCTCCACTTT
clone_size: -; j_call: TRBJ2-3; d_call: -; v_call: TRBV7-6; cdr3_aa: CASSIRVSDTDTQYF; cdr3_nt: TGTGCCAGCAGCATCCGGGTTAGCGACACAGATACGCAGTATTTT
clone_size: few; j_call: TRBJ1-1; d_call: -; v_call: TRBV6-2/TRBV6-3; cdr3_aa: CASSYRGYTEAFF; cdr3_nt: TGTGCCAGCAGTTATAGGGGGTACACTGAAGCTTTCTTT